Shown below are 30 T cell receptor beta chains from a single sample sequenced in a study of T cell responses to AZD1222 COVID-19 vaccine. Sequenced by immunoSEQ multiplex PCR; TCRdb stores in-frame clones only, minus some. The table lists about 210,000 clones, roughly 94% of them singletons. This specimen consisted of peripheral blood, obtained 28 days after the second dose of the MenACWY control vaccine. These TCRs come from an adult who received the MenACWY meningococcal vaccine as a control.

The CDR3 nucleotides are TGTGCCAGCAGCGTCGGGACTTCGAGCACAGATACGCAGTATTTT. Its translation: CASSVGTSSTDTQYF. This chain joins TRBV7-3 and TRBJ2-3, with a possible D match to TRBD2 (6 bases). Trimming stripped 5 bases from V and 0 bases from J, with 12 bases between. Per germline, CDR1 SGHTA and CDR2 FQGTGA. This CDR3 has 15 residues.

In DNA, the CDR3 is TGCGCCAGCAGCGCCGGGGACTCCACGTACACTGAAGCTTTCTTT. Its protein product is CASSAGDSTYTEAFF. The rearrangement joins TRBV5-1 to TRBJ1-1; possibly TRBD1 for D (5 bases). The CDR3 totals 15 residues. Germline V lookup: CDR1 SGHRS, CDR2 YFSETQ. Trimming removed 4 bases from V and 3 bases from J, with 16 bases in between.

The CDR3 here is CASSLSGDGYTF. In DNA, the CDR3 is TGCGCCAGCAGCTTGTCAGGCGATGGCTACACCTTC. The V call is TRBV5-1, the J call TRBJ1-2; D ambiguous. Per germline, CDR1 SGHRS and CDR2 YFSETQ. The CDR3 covers 12 residues. Trimming pared 1 base from V and 6 bases from J, leaving 7 bases between.

This chain links TRBV19 with TRBJ2-7; 7 nucleotides agree with TRBD2. The junction had 4 bases not matched to a gene; V was cut back by 3 bases and J by 2 bases. The CDR3 has 14 amino acids. CDR1 is LNHDA and CDR2 is SQIVND in the germline V gene (reference sequence). CDR3 DNA: TGTGCCAGTAGTATCCCGGGAGGCACCTACGAGCAGTACTTC. Protein sequence: CASSIPGGTYEQYF.

This chain links TRBV11-2 with TRBJ1-6, with 7 bases matching TRBD1. J lost 0 bases, V lost 5 bases, and 7 bases had no gene match. CDR3 length equals 17 residues. Germline lookup yields CDR1 SGHAT and CDR2 FQNNGV. This CDR3 is CASSTRQGSSYNSPLHF. As DNA, the CDR3 is TGTGCCAGCAGCACCCGACAGGGTTCCTCCTATAATTCACCCCTCCACTTT.

This chain links TRBV19 with TRBJ2-7; 10 nucleotides agree with TRBD2. The CDR3 spans 14 residues. Trimming took 5 bases from V and 5 from J; bases not matched to a gene: 6. Germline V lookup: CDR1 LNHDA, CDR2 SQIVND (reference sequence). The CDR3 DNA follows: TGTGCCAGTAGTCCTGCTAGCGGGAGCCACGAGCAGTACTTC. Translated, it gives CASSPASGSHEQYF.

The V gene is TRBV19, the J gene TRBJ1-1; D is uncertain. CDR1 and CDR2 (germline): LNHDA, SQIVND (reference sequence). The CDR3 spans 17 residues. V shed 0 bases and J shed 1 base, with 15 bases lying between them. The CDR3 bases are TGTGCCAGTAGTATAGATCCCTTAGGACTGAAGAACACTGAAGCTTTCTTT. Its translation: CASSIDPLGLKNTEAFF.

This chain uses TRBV19 with TRBJ2-3; TRBD1 is a possible D gene (5 bases). Germline-derived CDR1 and CDR2 are LNHDA and SQIVND (reference sequence). This CDR3 has 14 amino acids. The V and J ends lost 5 bases and 2 bases respectively, with 11 bases between them. In nucleotides, the CDR3 is TGTGCCAGTAGTTCAGGGTCCTACACAGATACGCAGTATTTT. Protein: CASSSGSYTDTQYF.

The chain has TRBV5-4 and TRBJ1-1; TRBD1 might be the D (5 bases). Deletions cut 0 bases from V and 0 bases from J, with 9 bases between. Germline values: CDR1 SGHNT, CDR2 YYREEE (reference sequence). This CDR3 contains 15 residues. CDR3 loop: CASSLGQNMNTEAFF. CDR3 bases: TGTGCCAGCAGCTTGGGACAGAATATGAACACTGAAGCTTTCTTT.

The rearrangement links TRBV28 to TRBJ2-7; D may be TRBD1 (5 bases). The germline V gene encodes CDR1 MDHEN and CDR2 SYDVKM. Trimming left V 3 bases short and J 7 bases short, with 10 bases between. CDR3 length: 12 residues. CDR3 region: CASSFRAGEQYF. The DNA of the CDR3 is TGTGCCAGCAGTTTCAGGGCTGGAGAGCAGTACTTC.

This clone has a single count. J is TRBJ2-2 and V is TRBV7-8; 8 nucleotides agree with TRBD1. Germline values: CDR1 SGHVS, CDR2 FQNEAQ. The CDR3 is 16 residues long. Trimming took 5 bases from V and 2 from J; bases not matched to a gene: 7. CDR3: CASSRLDRANTGELFF. The CDR3 DNA reads as TGTGCCAGCAGCCGCCTGGACAGGGCAAACACCGGGGAGCTGTTTTTT. The full variable domain, its missing parts supplied by reference TRBV7-8 and TRBJ2-2, is GAGVSQSPRYKVAKRGQDVALRCDPISGHVSLFWYQQALGQGPEFLTYFQNEAQLDKSGLPSDRFFAERPEGSVSTLKIQRTQQEDSAVYLCASSRLDRANTGELFFGEGSRLTVL.

CDR3 nucleotide sequence: TGTGCCACCAGTGATCCTAAACCCGCAGGGGGCCAAAATGAGCAGTTCTTC. It is translated as CATSDPKPAGGQNEQFF. This chain uses TRBV24-1 with TRBJ2-1, with 8 bases fitting TRBD1. This CDR3 is 17 amino acids long. Germline V gene data show CDR1 as KGHDR and CDR2 as SFDVKD. Trimming at V came to 3 bases and at J to 7 bases, leaving 13 bases not matched to a gene.

The CDR3 sequence: CASSLDERQEQFF. CDR3 bases: TGCGCCAGCAGCTTGGACGAACGACAGGAGCAGTTCTTC. V usage is TRBV5-1 and J usage is TRBJ2-1, with D possibly matching TRBD1 (5 bases). The germline V gene encodes CDR1 SGHRS and CDR2 YFSETQ. The CDR3 length is 13 residues. V shed 0 bases and J shed 10 bases, with 11 bases lying between them.

Only one count was recorded for this clone. The chain joins TRBV28 to TRBJ1-6; weak D call: TRBD1 (5 bases). Trimming removed 4 bases from V and 0 bases from J, with 13 bases in between. The CDR3 covers 17 residues. Germline CDR1 and CDR2: MDHEN and SYDVKM. The chain's CDR3 is CASSSPAGTSYNSPLHF. In nucleotides, the CDR3 is TGTGCCAGCAGTTCGCCCGCAGGGACCTCCTATAATTCACCCCTCCACTTT.

The V call is TRBV19, the J call TRBJ1-1, with a tentative D call TRBD1 (5 bases). The CDR3 runs to 14 residues. Trimming pared 2 bases from V and 1 base from J, leaving 8 bases between. Germline lookup yields CDR1 LNHDA and CDR2 SQIVND (reference sequence). CDR3 sequence: CASSITGANTEAFF. The CDR3 coding sequence is TGTGCCAGTAGTATAACAGGAGCGAACACTGAAGCTTTCTTT.

This clone appeared once. The gene calls are TRBV27 and TRBJ1-2; D is unclear. CDR1 is MNHEY, CDR2 SMNVEV, per germline (reference sequence). The CDR3 sequence is 13 residues long. Trimming removed 2 bases from V and 8 bases from J, with 12 bases in between. The CDR3 loop is CASSLRVGWGYTF. DNA of the CDR3: TGTGCCAGCAGTTTAAGGGTCGGCTGGGGCTACACCTTC.

This chain connects TRBV3-1 (or the pseudogene TRBV3-2) to TRBJ1-4, with D hard to call. This CDR3 has 13 residues. With 5 bases removed from V and 7 bases from J, the gap between germline ends came to 11 bases. Germline V gene lookup returns CDR1 LGHDT and CDR2 YNNKEL (reference sequence). CDR3 in amino acids: CASSGGGSEKLFF. CDR3 in DNA: TGTGCCAGCAGCGGTGGCGGGAGTGAAAAACTGTTTTTT.

This sequence joins TRBV30 and TRBJ1-2; D not resolved. The CDR3 has 13 amino acids. Germline CDR1 GTSNPN, CDR2 SVGIG (reference sequence). Trimming left V 5 bases short and J 8 bases short, with 18 bases between. The chain's CDR3 is CAWSTDLFLGYTF. CDR3 nucleotide sequence: TGTGCCTGGTCTACGGACCTATTCCTGGGCTACACCTTC.

The chain employs TRBV29-1 and TRBJ1-6; possible D gene TRBD1, 6 bases. This CDR3 has 14 residues. Germline values: CDR1 SQVTM, CDR2 ANQGSEA. The V end lost 6 bases, the J end lost 11 bases, and 20 bases lay between the germline ends. CDR3 in amino acids: CSVHPLGGRTPLHF. CDR3 nucleotides: TGCAGCGTCCACCCTTTAGGGGGTAGAACACCCCTCCACTTT.

This sequence joins TRBV18 and TRBJ1-5, with unresolved D. The V gene's germline CDR1 is KGHSH and CDR2 LQKENI. V lost 1 base and J 3 bases, leaving 4 bases between the germline ends. The CDR3 covers 13 residues. CDR3 bases: TGTGCCAGCTCACCACTGGTCAATCAGCCCCAGCATTTT. Translating gives CASSPLVNQPQHF. Based on the CDR3 plus reference TRBV18 and TRBJ1-5, the full variable domain is NAGVMQNPRHLVRRRGQEARLRCSPMKGHSHVYWYRQLPEEGLKFMVYLQKENIIDESGMPKERFSAEFPKEGPSILRIQQVVRGDSAAYFCASSPLVNQPQHFGDGTRLSIL.

This clone was recorded many times. The chain has TRBV7-2 and TRBJ2-1, with D maybe TRBD1 (5 bases). Per the germline V gene, CDR1 is SGHTA and CDR2 is FQGNSA. The length of the CDR3 is 15 residues. V lost 5 bases, J lost 2 bases, and 13 bases lay in between. The chain's CDR3 is CASSQGSGAYNEQFF. CDR3 nucleotides: TGTGCCAGCAGCCAGGGAAGTGGAGCCTACAATGAGCAGTTCTTC.

V and J are TRBV4-2 and TRBJ1-1, with 7 bases identical to TRBD1. The junction had 13 bases not matched to a gene; V was cut back by 4 bases and J by 2 bases. Germline V gene data show CDR1 as LGHNA and CDR2 as YNFKEQ. This CDR3 spans 17 amino acids. The CDR3: CASSPPFGTDSNTEAFF. The CDR3 DNA is TGTGCCAGCAGCCCGCCGTTCGGGACAGATAGTAACACTGAAGCTTTCTTT.

This sequence joins TRBV18 and TRBJ2-5; no clear D gene. This CDR3 is 15 amino acids long. Trimming took 1 base from V and 0 from J, leaving 9 bases between them. Germline-derived CDR1 and CDR2 are KGHSH and LQKENI. The CDR3 loop is CASSPRRPDQETQYF. The CDR3 bases are TGTGCCAGCTCACCACGCAGGCCAGACCAAGAGACCCAGTACTTC.

The chain employs TRBV5-4 and TRBJ2-5, with 7 bases lining up with TRBD1. The junction had 3 bases not matched to a gene; V was cut back by 0 bases and J by 1 base. This CDR3 is built from 15 residues. Germline lookup yields CDR1 SGHNT and CDR2 YYREEE (reference sequence). The CDR3 loop is CASSLVRGPQETQYF. Here the CDR3 DNA reads TGTGCCAGCAGCTTGGTGAGGGGGCCCCAAGAGACCCAGTACTTC.

This clone has only a few counts. V gene TRBV5-1 combines with J gene TRBJ1-2; D not certain. The V and J ends lost 4 bases and 2 bases respectively, with 6 bases between them. This CDR3 has 12 residues. Looked up from germline, CDR1 is SGHRS and CDR2 is YFSETQ. Here the CDR3 DNA reads TGCGCCAGCAGCCTCGGAAACTATGGCTACACCTTC. It specifies CASSLGNYGYTF. Full variable domain (outside the CDR3, taken from reference TRBV5-1 and TRBJ1-2): KAGVTQTPRYLIKTRGQQVTLSCSPISGHRSVSWYQQTPGQGLQFLFEYFSETQRNKGNFPGRFSGRQFSNSRSEMNVSTLELGDSALYLCASSLGNYGYTFGSGTRLTVV.

This chain links TRBV5-1 with TRBJ1-2; D is unclear. The CDR3 has 13 residues. From germline, CDR1 is SGHRS and CDR2 YFSETQ. Trimming pared 0 bases from V and 8 bases from J, leaving 11 bases between. Written as DNA, the CDR3 is TGCGCCAGCAGCTTGGCCCCAGTCGGCGGCTACACCTTC. It yields the protein CASSLAPVGGYTF.

V is TRBV3-1 (or the pseudogene TRBV3-2) and J is TRBJ2-7, with no clear D. CDR3 length: 16 residues. Per the germline V gene, CDR1 is LGHDT and CDR2 is YNNKEL (reference sequence). Trimming stripped 0 bases from V and 3 bases from J, with 15 bases between. CDR3 in amino acids: CASSQDGNYTIYEQYF. The CDR3 DNA is TGTGCCAGCAGCCAAGATGGGAACTACACTATCTACGAGCAGTACTTC.

This clone was counted between two and nine times. This chain joins TRBV2 and TRBJ1-1; D uncertain. There are 10 residues in the CDR3. The ends were cut back, 4 bases at V and 8 bases at J, with 5 bases in the middle. Germline CDR1 and CDR2: SNHLY and FYNNEI. The CDR3 loop is CASSVGEAFF. For the CDR3, the DNA is TGTGCCAGCAGTGTAGGAGAAGCTTTCTTT.

J is TRBJ2-5 and V is TRBV6-5, with 8 positions matching TRBD1. The V segment lost 6 bases and the J segment 10 bases; nucleotides outside the gene matches: 7. The CDR3 extends over 12 amino acids. Germline lookup yields CDR1 MNHEY and CDR2 SVGAGI. CDR3 sequence: CASSPTGADQYF. The CDR3 DNA is TGTGCCAGCAGCCCGACAGGGGCGGACCAGTACTTC.

The rearrangement joins TRBV4-2 to TRBJ1-1; 7 bases fit TRBD1. In germline, CDR1 is LGHNA, CDR2 YNFKEQ. The CDR3 loop spans 13 amino acids. Trimming removed 4 bases from V and 5 bases from J; junction bases left unmatched: 4. The CDR3 DNA reads TGTGCCAGCAGCCCTCCACAGGGGACTGAAGCTTTCTTT. Its translation is CASSPPQGTEAFF.